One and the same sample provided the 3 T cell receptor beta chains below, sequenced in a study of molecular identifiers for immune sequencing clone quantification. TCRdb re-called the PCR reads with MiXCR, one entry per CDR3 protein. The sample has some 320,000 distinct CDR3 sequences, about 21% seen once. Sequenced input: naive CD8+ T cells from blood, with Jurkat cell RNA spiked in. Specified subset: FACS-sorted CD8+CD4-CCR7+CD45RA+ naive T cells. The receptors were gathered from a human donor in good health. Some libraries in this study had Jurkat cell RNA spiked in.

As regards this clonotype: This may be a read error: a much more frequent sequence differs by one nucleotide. The CDR3 sequence is CASTTLGGAPRNEQFF. DNA for the CDR3: TGTGCCAGCACCACTTTGGGGGGGGCCCCTCGTAATGAGCAGTTCTTC. The rearrangement joins TRBV7-2 to TRBJ2-1; possibly TRBD2 for D (7 bases). V shed 7 bases and J shed 7 bases, with 23 bases lying between them. CDR1 is SGHTA, CDR2 FQGNSA, per germline. The CDR3 consists of 16 residues.

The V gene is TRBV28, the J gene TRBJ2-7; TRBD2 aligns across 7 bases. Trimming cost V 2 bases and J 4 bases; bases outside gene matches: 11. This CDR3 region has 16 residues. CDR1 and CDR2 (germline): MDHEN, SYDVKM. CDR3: CASSLGLSGRGYEQYF. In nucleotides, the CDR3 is TGTGCCAGCAGTTTAGGGTTGTCAGGGAGGGGTTACGAGCAGTACTTC.

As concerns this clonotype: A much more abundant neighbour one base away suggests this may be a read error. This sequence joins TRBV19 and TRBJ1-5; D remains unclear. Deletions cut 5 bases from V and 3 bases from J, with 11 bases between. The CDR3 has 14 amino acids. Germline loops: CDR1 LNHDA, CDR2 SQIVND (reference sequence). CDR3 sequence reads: CASSPEQYNQPQHF. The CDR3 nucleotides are TGTGCCAGTAGTCCCGAACAGTACAATCAGCCCCAGCATTTT.